This TCR beta chain was captured by sequencing in a study of T cells after yellow fever vaccination (dated by TCRdb to 2018 to 2020). With respect to the entire study: The SMART-Seq v4 Ultra Low Input RNA kit was used to prepare libraries from fractions with low cell numbers. Bulk TCR alpha and beta repertoires were sequenced longitudinally to track T-cell clones before and after primary and booster YFV17D yellow fever vaccination. Two healthy male donors, one aged 18 to 30 and one aged 30 to 40 years, made up the cohort. Blood was collected at multiple timepoints before and after primary and secondary immunization, and bulk PBMC replicates and cell subsets were isolated.

What the authors observed across the whole study: The secondary T-cell response was found to be weaker but faster than the primary response, with a peak reached on day 5 rather than on day 15. Because the study included only two donors, the extent to which the findings can be generalized is limited. After the booster, most of the clones that had expanded following primary vaccination were detected again (around 95% of CD4 and roughly 88% of CD8), which suggests that memory was broadly maintained. A small share of clonotypes was detected in both CD4 and CD8 compartments, with the overlap likely arising from convergent recombination. Because abundant contaminating clonotypes from the bulk population could be contained in FACS-sorted repertoires, computational filtering was required.

Concerning this clonotype itself: What antigen it recognizes has not been identified. No qualities accompany the bases; no much larger clone lies one base away.

The treatment or condition label corresponds to: live attenuated yellow fever vaccine strain. At every blood-draw timepoint, two biological replicates of bulk PBMCs were collected. A standard Ficoll-Paque protocol was used to isolate PBMCs from peripheral blood. RNA was extracted with TriZol from bulk PBMCs, CD4 and CD8 fractions, and dextramer-positive and dextramer-negative fractions. TCR cDNA was synthesized by 5'RACE template switching, which introduced a universal primer site and unique molecular identifiers. Priming for cDNA synthesis came from both the TCR alpha and TCR beta constant segments. Library amplification involved two PCR steps, and the second step added sample barcodes and sequencing adapters. Sequencing of the libraries was done on either Illumina HiSeq 2500 (2x100 bp) or NovaSeq (2x150 bp). The original pipeline was this. MIGEC was used to demultiplex reads and collapse the reads into UMI consensus sequences, and MiXCR was used for V(D)J alignment. Vaccine-responding clonotypes were defined with edgeR using replicate PBMC samples, requiring FDR below 0.01 and a log2 fold change above 5 up to day 15. Bulk clonotypes were assigned CD4 or CD8 identity according to which sequenced CD4 or CD8 repertoire held them at higher abundance. Starting from the raw public reads, TCRdb applied fastp trimming at Q25, assembled clones with MiXCR and retained in-frame beta chains. Entries are consolidated by CDR3 protein sequence, retaining the most common genes and DNA. TCRdb's processing, not the study's, gives the V and J calls here. The sample table lists some 400,000 distinct CDR3 sequences, roughly 6.1% of them with a count of one. About 15% of the sample rests with the top ten.

The specimen was PBMCs, collected 5 days after the yellow fever booster vaccination. This clonotype was sampled from a young man who received the YFV17D yellow fever vaccine.

The CDR3 reads CASSPRTSGRLADTQYF. Here is the DNA: TGTGCCAGCAGTCCCCGGACTAGCGGGAGGCTAGCAGATACGCAGTATTTT. The chain is encoded by TRBV27 joined to TRBJ2-3; 14 nucleotides in the junction match TRBD2. The CDR3, from cysteine to phenylalanine, totals 17 residues. The sequence is cut down to CDR3 DNA, 51 bases in frame from base 1. Taken from the germline V gene (reference sequence), the CDR1 and CDR2 loops are MNHEY and SMNVEV. For this chain, trimming is 5 bases at the V end and 4 bases at the J end, and the number of junction bases without a gene match is 8.